This T cell receptor beta chain was observed in a study of T cells after yellow fever vaccination (dated by TCRdb to about 2019). Study-level background: The SMART-Seq v4 Ultra Low Input RNA kit was used to prepare libraries from fractions with low cell numbers. To follow T-cell clones before and after primary and booster YFV17D yellow fever vaccination, bulk TCR alpha and beta repertoires were sequenced over time. Two healthy male donors, one aged 18 to 29 and one aged 30 to 39 years, made up the cohort. Blood samples were taken at several timepoints before and after primary and secondary immunization, and bulk PBMC replicates and cell subsets were isolated. Overall study results and their limits: The secondary T-cell response was found to be weaker but faster than the primary response, with a peak reached on day 5 rather than on day 15. Because only two donors were included in the study, the extent to which the findings can be generalized is limited. A small fraction of clonotypes showed up in both the CD4 and CD8 compartments, probably as a result of convergent recombination. Because abundant contaminating clonotypes from the bulk population could be contained in FACS-sorted repertoires, computational filtering was required. Most clones expanded after primary vaccination (almost 97% of CD4 and roughly 91% of CD8) were re-detected after the booster, suggesting that broad memory maintenance occurred.

TCR cDNA was made using 5'RACE template switching, a step that added a universal primer site and unique molecular identifiers. Priming of cDNA synthesis was performed from both the TCR alpha and TCR beta constant segments. Library amplification involved two PCR steps, and the second step added sample barcodes and sequencing adapters. Sequencing of libraries was performed on Illumina HiSeq 2500 (2x100 bp) or NovaSeq (2x150 bp). Under the source paper's analysis protocol: Demultiplexing of reads and collapsing into UMI consensus sequences were performed with MIGEC, and V(D)J alignment was carried out with MiXCR. Vaccine-responding clonotypes were identified with edgeR using replicate PBMC samples, with FDR below 0.01 and a log2 fold change above 5 up to day 15 being required. Each bulk clonotype was labeled CD4 or CD8 based on which sequenced repertoire, CD4 or CD8, contained the clonotype at higher abundance. A clonotype counted as NS4B-specific if enriched at least 10-fold in dextramer-positive versus dextramer-negative fractions, with CD4-biased clonotypes left out. TCRdb reran the public reads through fastp at Q25 and MiXCR, keeping productive beta chains. Every distinct CDR3 protein forms one entry, paired with its most common genes and DNA. TCRdb, not the original authors, processed these V and J calls. In all, the sample holds about 85,000 distinct CDR3 sequences, and roughly 14% of those were seen once. Of the sample, 20% to 25% is held by the ten largest clones.

The germline V gene (reference sequence) provides CDR1 SSHAT and CDR2 FNYEAQ. Spanning cysteine to phenylalanine, the CDR3 consists of 15 amino acids. Only the CDR3 part of the read is kept: 45 bases, read in frame from the first base. This specimen's treatment or condition label, interpreted: live attenuated yellow fever vaccine strain. A standard Ficoll-Paque protocol was used to isolate PBMCs from peripheral blood. Epitope-specific CD8 T cells were sorted with a dextramer loaded with the yellow fever NS4B epitope peptide, together with anti-CD3 and anti-CD8 staining. TriZol was used to extract RNA from bulk PBMCs, CD4 and CD8 fractions, and dextramer-positive and dextramer-negative fractions. Notes on this clonotype: The junction departs from germline at one end; a sequencing error may be responsible.

The sequence derives from a man between 18 and 35 years old who received the YFV17D yellow fever vaccine. The chain is encoded by TRBV7-7 joined to TRBJ1-4, and TRBD1 may be the D gene, going by 6 matching bases. Source: CD8+ T cells not binding an NS4B(214-222) dextramer, sorted from PBMCs, taken 21 days after the first yellow fever vaccination. The cell subset or site label of this sample denotes: NS4B epitope dextramer-negative CD8 T cells. DNA sequence: TGTGCTAGCAGCCCGGGGGCAGCCTCTAATGAAAAACTGTTTTTT. It codes for CASSPGAASNEKLFF.